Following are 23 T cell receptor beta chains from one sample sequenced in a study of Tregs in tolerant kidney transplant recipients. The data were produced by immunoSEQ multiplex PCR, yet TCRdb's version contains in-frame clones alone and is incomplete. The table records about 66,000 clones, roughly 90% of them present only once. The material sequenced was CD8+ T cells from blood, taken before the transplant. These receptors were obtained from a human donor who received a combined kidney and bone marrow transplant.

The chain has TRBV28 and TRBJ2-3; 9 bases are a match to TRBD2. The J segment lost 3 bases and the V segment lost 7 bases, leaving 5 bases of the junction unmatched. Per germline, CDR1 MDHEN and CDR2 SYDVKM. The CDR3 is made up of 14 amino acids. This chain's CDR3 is CASIAGVRTDTQYF. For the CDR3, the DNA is TGTGCCAGCATAGCGGGGGTGAGGACAGATACGCAGTATTTT.

The CDR3 DNA reads TGCGCCAGCAGCCAAGGGATGCAGGGCATGAGGATCTACGAGCAGTACTTC. The encoded protein is CASSQGMQGMRIYEQYF. The chain combines TRBV4-1 with TRBJ2-7; D possibly corresponds to TRBD1 (5 bases). CDR1 and CDR2 (germline): MGHRA, YSYEKL. This CDR3 has 17 residues. Trimming took 1 base from V and 3 from J, leaving 19 bases between them.

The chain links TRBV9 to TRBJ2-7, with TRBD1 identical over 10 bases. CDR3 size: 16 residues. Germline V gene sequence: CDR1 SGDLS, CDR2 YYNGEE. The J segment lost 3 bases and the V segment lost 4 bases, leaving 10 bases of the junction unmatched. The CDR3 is CASSISGTGDFYEQYF. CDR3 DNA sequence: TGTGCCAGCAGCATATCCGGGACAGGGGATTTCTACGAGCAGTACTTC.

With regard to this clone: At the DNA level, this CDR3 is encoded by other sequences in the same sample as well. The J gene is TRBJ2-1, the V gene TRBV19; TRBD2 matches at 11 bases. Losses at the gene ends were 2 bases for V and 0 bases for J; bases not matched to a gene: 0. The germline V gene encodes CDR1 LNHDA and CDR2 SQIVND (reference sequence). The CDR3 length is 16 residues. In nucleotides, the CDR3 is TGTGCCAGTAGTATAACTAGCGGGAGCTCCTACAATGAGCAGTTCTTC. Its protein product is CASSITSGSSYNEQFF. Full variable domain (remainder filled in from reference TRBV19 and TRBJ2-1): DGGITQSPKYLFRKEGQNVTLSCEQNLNHDAMYWYRQDPGQGLRLIYYSQIVNDFQKGDIAEGYSVSREKKESFPLTVTSAQKNPTAFYLCASSITSGSSYNEQFFGPGTRLTVL.

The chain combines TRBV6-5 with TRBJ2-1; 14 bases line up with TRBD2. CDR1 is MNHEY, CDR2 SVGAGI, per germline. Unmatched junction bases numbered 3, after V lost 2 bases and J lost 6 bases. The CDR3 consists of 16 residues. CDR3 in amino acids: CASSYATSGRGNEQFF. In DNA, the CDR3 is TGTGCCAGCAGTTACGCGACTAGCGGGAGGGGCAATGAGCAGTTCTTC.

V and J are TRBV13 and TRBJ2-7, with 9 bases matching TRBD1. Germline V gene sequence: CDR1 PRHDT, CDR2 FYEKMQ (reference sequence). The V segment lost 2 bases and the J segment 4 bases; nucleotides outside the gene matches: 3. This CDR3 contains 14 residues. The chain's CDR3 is CASSLRTGVYEQYF. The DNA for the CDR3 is TGTGCCAGCAGCTTAAGGACAGGGGTATACGAGCAGTACTTC.

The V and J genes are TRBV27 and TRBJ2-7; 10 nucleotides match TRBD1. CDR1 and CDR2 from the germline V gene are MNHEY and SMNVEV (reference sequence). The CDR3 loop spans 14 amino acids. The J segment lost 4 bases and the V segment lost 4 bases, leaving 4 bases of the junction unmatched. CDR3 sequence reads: CASSYGQGGYEQYF. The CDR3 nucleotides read TGTGCCAGCAGTTATGGACAGGGGGGTTACGAGCAGTACTTC.

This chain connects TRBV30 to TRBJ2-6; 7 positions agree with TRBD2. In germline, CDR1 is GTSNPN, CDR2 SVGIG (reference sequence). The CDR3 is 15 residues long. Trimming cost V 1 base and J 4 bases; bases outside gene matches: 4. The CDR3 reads CAWSGEGSGANVLTF. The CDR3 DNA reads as TGTGCCTGGAGTGGGGAGGGGTCCGGGGCCAACGTCCTGACTTTC.

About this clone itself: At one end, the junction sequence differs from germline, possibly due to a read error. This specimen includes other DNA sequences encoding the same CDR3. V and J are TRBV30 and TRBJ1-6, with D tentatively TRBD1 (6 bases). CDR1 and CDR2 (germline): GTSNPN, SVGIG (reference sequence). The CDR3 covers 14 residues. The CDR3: CAWSVLQGNSPLHF. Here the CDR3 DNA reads TGTGCCTGGAGTGTACTACAGGGTAATTCCCCCCTCCACTTT.

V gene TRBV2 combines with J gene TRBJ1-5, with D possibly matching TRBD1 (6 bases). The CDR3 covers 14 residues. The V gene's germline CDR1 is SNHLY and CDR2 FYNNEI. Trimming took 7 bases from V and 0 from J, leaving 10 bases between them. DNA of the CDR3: TGTGCCAGCAAGGGACATTATAGCAATCAGCCCCAGCATTTT. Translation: CASKGHYSNQPQHF.

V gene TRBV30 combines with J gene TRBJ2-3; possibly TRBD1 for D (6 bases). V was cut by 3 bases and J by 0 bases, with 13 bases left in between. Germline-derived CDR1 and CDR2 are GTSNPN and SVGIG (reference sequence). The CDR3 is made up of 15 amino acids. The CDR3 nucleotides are TGTGCCTGGAGCTCCGGACAGTCCAGCACAGATACGCAGTATTTT. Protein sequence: CAWSSGQSSTDTQYF.

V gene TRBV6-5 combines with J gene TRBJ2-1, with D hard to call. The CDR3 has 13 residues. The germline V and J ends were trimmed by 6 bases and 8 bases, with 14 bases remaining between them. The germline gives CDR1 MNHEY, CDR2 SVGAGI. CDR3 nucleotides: TGTGCCAGCAGACCCGGTTTTTTCGATGAGCAGTTCTTC. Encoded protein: CASRPGFFDEQFF.

The CDR3 loop reads CASSPLTGMGTEAFF. The CDR3 region has the DNA TGTGCCAGCAGCCCATTGACGGGGATGGGCACTGAAGCTTTCTTT. V is TRBV7-9 and J is TRBJ1-1; D call uncertain. The length of the CDR3 is 15 residues. Deletions cut 5 bases from V and 4 bases from J, with 17 bases between. Germline-derived CDR1 and CDR2 are SEHNR and FQNEAQ (reference sequence).

The CDR3 is CASSLAEGRYNEQFF. For the CDR3, the DNA is TGTGCCAGCAGCTTAGCGGAGGGGCGATACAATGAGCAGTTCTTC. The chain combines TRBV7-9 with TRBJ2-1; a weak D match, TRBD2 (6 bases). Trimming removed 0 bases at V and 4 bases at J, with 10 bases between. This CDR3 comprises 15 residues. Germline lookup yields CDR1 SEHNR and CDR2 FQNEAQ (reference sequence).

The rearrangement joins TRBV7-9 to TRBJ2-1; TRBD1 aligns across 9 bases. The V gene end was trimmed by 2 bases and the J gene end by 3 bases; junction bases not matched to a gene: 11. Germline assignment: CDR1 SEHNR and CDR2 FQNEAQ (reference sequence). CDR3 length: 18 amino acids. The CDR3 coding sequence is TGTGCCAGCAGCTTATTGGGCTCCGGGACAGGGCGCTACAATGAGCAGTTCTTC. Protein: CASSLLGSGTGRYNEQFF.

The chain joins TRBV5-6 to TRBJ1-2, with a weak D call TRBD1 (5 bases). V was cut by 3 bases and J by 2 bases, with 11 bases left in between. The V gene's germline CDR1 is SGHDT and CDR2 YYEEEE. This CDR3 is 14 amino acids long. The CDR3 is CASSWDGGNYGYTF. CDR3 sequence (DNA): TGTGCCAGCAGCTGGGACGGGGGGAACTATGGCTACACCTTC. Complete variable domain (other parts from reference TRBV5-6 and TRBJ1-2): DAGVTQSPTHLIKTRGQQVTLRCSPKSGHDTVSWYQQALGQGPQFIFQYYEEEERQRGNFPDRFSGHQFPNYSSELNVNALLLGDSALYLCASSWDGGNYGYTFGSGTRLTVV.

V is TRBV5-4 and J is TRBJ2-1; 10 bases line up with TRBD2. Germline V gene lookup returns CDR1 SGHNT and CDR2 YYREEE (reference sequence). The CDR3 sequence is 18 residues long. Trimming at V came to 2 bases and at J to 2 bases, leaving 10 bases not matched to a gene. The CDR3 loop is CASSLSLAGAVAYNEQFF. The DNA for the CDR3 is TGTGCCAGCAGCTTAAGCCTAGCGGGAGCGGTCGCCTACAATGAGCAGTTCTTC.

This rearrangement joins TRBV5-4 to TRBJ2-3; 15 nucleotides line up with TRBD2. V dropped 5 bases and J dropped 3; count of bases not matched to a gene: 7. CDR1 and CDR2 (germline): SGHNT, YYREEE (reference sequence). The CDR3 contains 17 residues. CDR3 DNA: TGTGCCAGCAGTTTTCGGACTAGCGGGAGGGGGACAGATACGCAGTATTTT. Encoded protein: CASSFRTSGRGTDTQYF.

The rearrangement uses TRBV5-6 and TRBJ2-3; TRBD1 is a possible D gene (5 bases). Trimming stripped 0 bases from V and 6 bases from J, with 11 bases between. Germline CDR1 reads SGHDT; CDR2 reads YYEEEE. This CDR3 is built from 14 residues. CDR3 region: CASSLGQGMDTQYF. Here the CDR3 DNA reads TGTGCCAGCAGCTTGGGGCAGGGCATGGATACGCAGTATTTT.

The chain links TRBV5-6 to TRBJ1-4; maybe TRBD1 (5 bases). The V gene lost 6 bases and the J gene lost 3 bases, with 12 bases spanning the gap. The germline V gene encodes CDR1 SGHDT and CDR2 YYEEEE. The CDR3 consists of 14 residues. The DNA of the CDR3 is TGTGCCAGCACGTGGGGGGTATCTAATGAAAAACTGTTTTTT. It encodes CASTWGVSNEKLFF.

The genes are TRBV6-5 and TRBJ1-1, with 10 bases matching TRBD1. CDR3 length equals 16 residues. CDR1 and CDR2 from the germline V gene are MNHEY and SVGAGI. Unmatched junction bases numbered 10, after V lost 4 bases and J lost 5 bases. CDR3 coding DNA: TGTGCCAGCAGTTCCCCTAGACAGGGGGCAGGGACTGAAGCTTTCTTT. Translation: CASSSPRQGAGTEAFF.

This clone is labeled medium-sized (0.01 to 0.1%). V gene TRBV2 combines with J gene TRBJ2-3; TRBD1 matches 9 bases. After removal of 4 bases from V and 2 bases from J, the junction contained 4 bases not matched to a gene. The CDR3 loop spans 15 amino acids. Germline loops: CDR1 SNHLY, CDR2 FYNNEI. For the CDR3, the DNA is TGTGCCAGCAGTGGGACAGGGGCCTACACAGATACGCAGTATTTT. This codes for CASSGTGAYTDTQYF. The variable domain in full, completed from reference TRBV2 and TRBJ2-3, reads EPEVTQTPSHQVTQMGQEVILRCVPISNHLYFYWYRQILGQKVEFLVSFYNNEISEKSEIFDDQFSVERPDGSNFTLKIRSTKLEDSAMYFCASSGTGAYTDTQYFGPGTRLTVL.

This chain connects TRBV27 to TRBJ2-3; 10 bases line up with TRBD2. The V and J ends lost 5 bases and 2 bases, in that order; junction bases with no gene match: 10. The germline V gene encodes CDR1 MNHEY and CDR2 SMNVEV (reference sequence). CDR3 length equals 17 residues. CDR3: CASSQSLAGALTDTQYF. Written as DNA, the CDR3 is TGTGCCAGCAGTCAGTCCCTAGCGGGGGCCCTCACAGATACGCAGTATTTT.